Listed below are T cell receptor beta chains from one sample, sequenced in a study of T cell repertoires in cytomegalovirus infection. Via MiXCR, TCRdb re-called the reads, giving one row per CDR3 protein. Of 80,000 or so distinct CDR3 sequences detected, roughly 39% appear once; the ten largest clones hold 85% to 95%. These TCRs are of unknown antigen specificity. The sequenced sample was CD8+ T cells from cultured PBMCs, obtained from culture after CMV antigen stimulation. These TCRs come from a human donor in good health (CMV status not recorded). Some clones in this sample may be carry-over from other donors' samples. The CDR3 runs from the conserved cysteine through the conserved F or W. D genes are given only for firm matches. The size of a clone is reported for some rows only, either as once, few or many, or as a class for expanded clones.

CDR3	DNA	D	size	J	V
CASSFRAGASYEQYF	TGTGCCAGCAGCTTTAGGGCAGGAGCCTCCTACGAGCAGTACTTC	-	-	TRBJ2-7	TRBV11-2
CASGGLAGTTGELFF	TGTGCCAGCGGCGGACTAGCGGGTACCACCGGGGAGCTGTTTTTT	TRBD2	few	TRBJ2-2	TRBV6-1
CASSRAGGLNSPLHF	TGTGCCAGCAGCAGGGCTGGAGGCTTGAATTCACCCCTCCACTTT	-	-	TRBJ1-6	TRBV27
CASSPEQGSPYEQYF	TGCGCCAGCAGTCCAGAACAGGGGTCCCCCTACGAGCAGTACTTC	TRBD1	-	TRBJ2-7	TRBV4-1
CASSLGTHYGYTF	TGTGCCAGCAGTTTGGGCACCCACTATGGCTACACCTTC	-	few	TRBJ1-2	TRBV12-3/TRBV12-4
CASSDGLGGGGELFF	TGTGCCAGCAGCGATGGCCTCGGGGGTGGCGGGGAGCTGTTTTTT	-	-	TRBJ2-2	TRBV7-6
CASSLGPDEAKNIQYF	TGTGCCAGCAGCTTAGGGCCGGATGAGGCCAAAAACATTCAGTACTTC	-	many	TRBJ2-4	TRBV7-2
CASSPLAGGTTYEQYF	TGTGCCAGCAGCCCATTAGCGGGGGGAACGACCTACGAGCAGTACTTC	TRBD2	few	TRBJ2-7	TRBV7-6
CASSSLQVELEKLFF	TGTGCCAGCAGTTCTCTACAGGTAGAACTTGAAAAACTGTTTTTT	-	few	TRBJ1-4	TRBV28
CASSVNRNSNQPQHF	TGTGCCAGCAGTGTTAACAGGAATAGCAATCAGCCCCAGCATTTT	-	many	TRBJ1-5	TRBV6-1
CASSPFAQGSSYNEQFF	TGTGCCAGCAGCCCCTTCGCACAGGGCTCGTCCTACAATGAGCAGTTCTTC	-	-	TRBJ2-1	TRBV7-2
CASSLSPATEAFF	TGTGCCAGCAGCTTATCCCCCGCCACTGAAGCTTTCTTT	-	few	TRBJ1-1	TRBV7-9
CASSSEQLQETQYF	TGTGCCAGCAGTTCAGAACAGTTACAAGAGACCCAGTACTTC	-	few	TRBJ2-5	TRBV7-9
CATPEGQRSNEQFF	TGTGCCACCCCTGAAGGTCAGAGGTCCAATGAGCAGTTCTTC	-	few	TRBJ2-1	TRBV6-1
CASSFGRTGNQPQHF	TGTGCCAGCAGTTTTGGTAGGACAGGGAATCAGCCCCAGCATTTT	TRBD1	-	TRBJ1-5	TRBV12-3/TRBV12-4
CASSAPTGDTGELFF	TGTGCCAGCAGCGCCCCGACAGGGGACACCGGGGAGCTGTTTTTT	TRBD1	-	TRBJ2-2	TRBV2
CASSGTGVPGELFF	TGTGCCAGCAGTGGAACAGGGGTGCCCGGGGAGCTGTTTTTT	TRBD1	-	TRBJ2-2	TRBV6-2/TRBV6-3
CATSRPGQGFAKNIQYF	TGTGCCACCAGCAGACCCGGACAGGGCTTCGCCAAAAACATTCAGTACTTC	TRBD1	-	TRBJ2-4	TRBV15
CASRRGPAYNEQFF	TGTGCCAGCAGAAGGGGGCCGGCTTACAATGAGCAGTTCTTC	TRBD1	-	TRBJ2-1	TRBV7-4
CASSPQQVLNTEAFF	TGCGCCAGCAGCCCCCAGCAGGTACTGAACACTGAAGCTTTCTTT	-	-	TRBJ1-1	TRBV4-1
CASSQVSGTSFSF	TGTGCCAGCAGCCAAGTGAGCGGGACTAGCTTCTCCTTC	TRBD2	-	TRBJ2-5	TRBV14
CASSISGQGEDGYTF	TGTGCCAGTAGTATCTCGGGACAGGGGGAGGATGGCTACACCTTC	TRBD1	few	TRBJ1-2	TRBV19
CASSQDPEAGTYEQYF	TGCGCCAGCAGCCAAGATCCCGAAGCAGGGACCTACGAGCAGTACTTC	-	few	TRBJ2-7	TRBV4-1
CASSRPRAVVTDTQYF	TGTGCCAGCAGCCGACCACGAGCGGTGGTTACAGATACGCAGTATTTT	-	few	TRBJ2-3	TRBV7-2
CASSYSRALGTLAKNIQYF	TGTGCCAGCAGTTACTCTCGGGCGTTGGGAACTTTAGCCAAAAACATTCAGTACTTC	-	-	TRBJ2-4	TRBV6-6
CASLEGGGYTF	TGCGCCAGTCTCGAGGGGGGTGGCTACACCTTC	-	-	TRBJ1-2	TRBV10-2
CASSSLTSSETQYF	TGTGCCAGCAGTTCTTTGACATCTTCCGAGACCCAGTACTTC	-	-	TRBJ2-5	TRBV27
CASSQEQQRDTQYF	TGTGCCAGCAGCCAAGAACAGCAGCGTGATACGCAGTATTTT	-	-	TRBJ2-3	TRBV4-2
CSASSGFNYGYTF	TGCAGTGCTAGTTCAGGGTTTAACTATGGCTACACCTTC	-	-	TRBJ1-2	TRBV20-1
CASSPWGGQYNEQFF	TGTGCCAGCAGCCCCTGGGGTGGGCAGTACAATGAGCAGTTCTTC	-	few	TRBJ2-1	TRBV7-2
CASSQEDRGQDTQYF	TGTGCCAGCAGCCAAGAAGACAGGGGGCAAGATACGCAGTATTTT	TRBD1	-	TRBJ2-3	TRBV14
CASTRQGPDYGYTF	TGTGCCAGCACGCGACAGGGGCCCGACTATGGCTACACCTTC	TRBD1	few	TRBJ1-2	TRBV12-3/TRBV12-4
CASSLEGAIAGSDNEQFF	TGTGCCAGCAGCTTAGAGGGGGCAATAGCGGGTAGCGACAATGAGCAGTTCTTC	-	many	TRBJ2-1	TRBV7-8
CASRLGNPSNTGELFF	TGTGCCAGCCGCCTGGGGAATCCCTCGAACACCGGGGAGCTGTTTTTT	-	-	TRBJ2-2	TRBV6-8
CASSRTLVQPQHF	TGCGCCAGCAGCCGGACATTAGTACAGCCCCAGCATTTT	-	few	TRBJ1-5	TRBV4-1
CASNGDDGGLDNTDTQYF	TGTGCCAGCAATGGTGACGATGGGGGGCTAGATAACACAGATACGCAGTATTTT	-	-	TRBJ2-3	TRBV7-2
CASGNRNLEQYF	TGTGCTAGTGGGAACAGGAATTTGGAGCAGTACTTC	-	-	TRBJ2-7	TRBV12-5